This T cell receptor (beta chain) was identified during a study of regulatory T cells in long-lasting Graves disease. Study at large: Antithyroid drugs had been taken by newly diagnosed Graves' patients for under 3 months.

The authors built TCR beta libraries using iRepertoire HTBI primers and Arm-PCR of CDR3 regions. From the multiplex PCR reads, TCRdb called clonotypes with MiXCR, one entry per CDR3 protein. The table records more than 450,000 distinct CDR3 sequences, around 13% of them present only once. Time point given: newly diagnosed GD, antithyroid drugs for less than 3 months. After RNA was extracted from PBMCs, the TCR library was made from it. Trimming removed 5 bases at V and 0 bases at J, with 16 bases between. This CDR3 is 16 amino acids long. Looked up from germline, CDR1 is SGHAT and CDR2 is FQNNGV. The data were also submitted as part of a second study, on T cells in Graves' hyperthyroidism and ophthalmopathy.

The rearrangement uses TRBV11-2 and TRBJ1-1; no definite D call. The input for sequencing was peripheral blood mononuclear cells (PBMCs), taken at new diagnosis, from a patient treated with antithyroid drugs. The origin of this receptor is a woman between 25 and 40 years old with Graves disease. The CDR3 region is CASSPMSSGVNTEAFF. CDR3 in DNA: TGTGCCAGCAGCCCCATGTCCAGCGGGGTGAACACTGAAGCTTTCTTT. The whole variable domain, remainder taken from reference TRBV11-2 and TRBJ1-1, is EAGVAQSPRYKIIEKRQSVAFWCNPISGHATLYWYQQILGQGPKLLIQFQNNGVVDDSQLPKDRFSAERLKGVDSTLKIQPAKLEDSAVYLCASSPMSSGVNTEAFFGQGTRLTVV.